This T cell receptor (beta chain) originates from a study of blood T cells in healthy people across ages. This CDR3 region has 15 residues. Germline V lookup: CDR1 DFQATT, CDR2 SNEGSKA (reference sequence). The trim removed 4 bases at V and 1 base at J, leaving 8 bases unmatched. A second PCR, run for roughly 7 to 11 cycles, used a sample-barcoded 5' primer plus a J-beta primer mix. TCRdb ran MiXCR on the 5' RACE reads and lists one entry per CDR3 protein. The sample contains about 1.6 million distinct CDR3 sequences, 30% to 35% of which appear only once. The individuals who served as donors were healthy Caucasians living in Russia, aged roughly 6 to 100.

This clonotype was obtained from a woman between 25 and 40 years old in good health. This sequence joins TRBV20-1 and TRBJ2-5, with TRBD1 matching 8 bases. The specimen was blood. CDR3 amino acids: CSATRDRSLQETQYF. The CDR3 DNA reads TGCAGTGCTACACGGGACAGGAGTCTCCAAGAGACCCAGTACTTC.